This entry lists 21 T cell receptor beta chains sequenced from one sample in a study of T cell changes during pregnancy in multiple sclerosis. Measured with immunoSEQ multiplex PCR; TCRdb has only the in-frame clones, and not every one. Of 55,000 to 75,000 clones in the sample, roughly 92% were seen once. Sample: CD8+ T cells from peripheral blood mononuclear cells, taken in the second trimester of pregnancy. Receptors originate from a female donor with multiple sclerosis, enrolled in a pregnancy study.

The V and J genes are TRBV19 and TRBJ2-1; D might be TRBD2 (6 bases). Trimming took 7 bases from V and 4 from J, leaving 20 bases between them. In germline, CDR1 is LNHDA, CDR2 SQIVND (reference sequence). The CDR3 spans 16 residues. The chain's CDR3 is CASNSPGTPKYNEQFF. The CDR3 DNA sequence: TGTGCCAGTAACTCCCCCGGGACTCCCAAATACAATGAGCAGTTCTTC.

V and J are TRBV7-9 and TRBJ2-4, with D unclear. V was shortened by 5 bases and J by 3 bases, with 17 bases between the two germline ends. Germline loops: CDR1 SEHNR, CDR2 FQNEAQ (reference sequence). This CDR3 contains 16 residues. The CDR3 protein is CASSGAQPGDKNIQYF. Written as DNA, the CDR3 is TGTGCCAGCAGCGGAGCGCAGCCTGGAGACAAAAACATTCAGTACTTC.

The chain couples TRBV11-2 to TRBJ2-7, with 7 bases fitting TRBD2. The CDR3 contains 16 residues. CDR1 and CDR2 (germline): SGHAT, FQNNGV. The V segment lost 1 base and the J segment 3 bases; nucleotides outside the gene matches: 9. CDR3: CASSLGGGTLIYEQYF. The CDR3 bases are TGTGCCAGCAGCTTAGGGGGAGGGACCTTAATCTACGAGCAGTACTTC.

The V gene is TRBV27, the J gene TRBJ2-1; D might be TRBD2 (6 bases). This CDR3 is built from 16 residues. The germline V gene encodes CDR1 MNHEY and CDR2 SMNVEV (reference sequence). Trimming cost V 2 bases and J 6 bases, with 17 bases left between them. CDR3 coding DNA: TGTGCCAGCAGTTTAGGGGGGTGGGCTCGAGGCAATGAGCAGTTCTTC. It codes for CASSLGGWARGNEQFF.

The V gene is TRBV15, the J gene TRBJ1-3; D not resolved. Germline V gene sequence: CDR1 LNHNV, CDR2 YYDKDF (reference sequence). The CDR3 spans 15 residues. Trimming left V 4 bases short and J 0 bases short, with 10 bases between. This CDR3 is CATSIVASSGNTIYF. The CDR3 DNA follows: TGTGCCACCAGCATCGTCGCCAGCTCTGGAAACACCATATATTTT.

The chain couples TRBV5-4 to TRBJ1-1, with TRBD1 matching 10 bases. Germline V gene sequence: CDR1 SGHNT, CDR2 YYREEE (reference sequence). Trimming removed 3 bases from V and 7 bases from J; junction bases left unmatched: 9. CDR3 length equals 15 residues. CDR3 in DNA: TGTGCCAGCAGCTGGTTGACAGGGGGCGGCGGTGAAGCTTTCTTT. Protein product: CASSWLTGGGGEAFF. Full variable domain (rest looked up from reference TRBV5-4 and TRBJ1-1): ETGVTQSPTHLIKTRGQQVTLRCSSQSGHNTVSWYQQALGQGPQFIFQYYREEENGRGNFPPRFSGLQFPNYSSELNVNALELDDSALYLCASSWLTGGGGEAFFGQGTRLTVV.

The J gene is TRBJ2-7, the V gene TRBV13; TRBD1 agrees at 10 bases. The CDR3 is 15 residues long. Germline trimming cut 0 bases from V and 3 bases from J; bases unmatched to any gene: 2. Germline assignment: CDR1 PRHDT and CDR2 FYEKMQ (reference sequence). The CDR3 protein is CASSLGGQGFYEQYF. Here the CDR3 DNA reads TGTGCCAGCAGCTTAGGGGGACAGGGGTTCTACGAGCAGTACTTC.

The chain has TRBV27 and TRBJ1-2; D might be TRBD1 (6 bases). The CDR3 contains 13 residues. Germline CDR1 and CDR2: MNHEY and SMNVEV (reference sequence). Trimming shortened V by 6 bases and J by 4 bases, and 12 bases separated the two germline ends. CDR3 amino acids: CASSNRDGYGYTF. The CDR3, as DNA: TGTGCCAGCAGCAACAGGGATGGCTATGGCTACACCTTC.

This sequence joins TRBV19 and TRBJ1-2, with 7 bases lining up with TRBD1. Unmatched junction bases numbered 8, after V lost 5 bases and J lost 8 bases. Germline V gene data show CDR1 as LNHDA and CDR2 as SQIVND (reference sequence). The CDR3 length is 13 residues. Written as DNA, the CDR3 is TGTGCCAGTAGTTTCGGACAGGCCTTAGGCTACACCTTC. This translates into CASSFGQALGYTF.

The J gene is TRBJ1-5, the V gene TRBV29-1; 7 positions match TRBD1. Germline assignment: CDR1 SQVTM and CDR2 ANQGSEA. The CDR3 consists of 16 residues. Unmatched junction bases numbered 17, after V lost 5 bases and J lost 7 bases. The CDR3 sequence is CSVITGAGLKGQPQHF. Here the CDR3 DNA reads TGCAGCGTTATCACAGGGGCCGGTCTCAAAGGGCAGCCCCAGCATTTT.

The chain uses TRBV5-1 and TRBJ2-7, with D maybe TRBD1 (6 bases). The CDR3 runs to 18 residues. Germline V gene sequence: CDR1 SGHRS, CDR2 YFSETQ. Trimming took 2 bases from V and 4 from J, leaving 25 bases between them. DNA of the CDR3: TGCGCCAGCAGCTTCGCCTCCACTCCGGGACAAGGAGTTTACGAGCAGTACTTC. This encodes CASSFASTPGQGVYEQYF.

The chain carries TRBV27 and TRBJ2-7, with D perhaps matching TRBD2 (7 bases). Per the germline V gene, CDR1 is MNHEY and CDR2 is SMNVEV (reference sequence). The CDR3 is made up of 14 amino acids. V was pared by 3 bases and J by 4 bases, with 13 bases between. CDR3 bases: TGTGCCAGCAGTTTCGGAGGGGGGGGTTACGAGCAGTACTTC. This gives the protein CASSFGGGGYEQYF.

This chain links TRBV28 with TRBJ2-3; 9 bases line up with TRBD1. This CDR3 is built from 14 residues. Germline V gene lookup returns CDR1 MDHEN and CDR2 SYDVKM. With V trimmed by 6 bases and J by 0 bases, 1 base remained unmatched. CDR3 DNA: TGTGCCAGCAGCGGGACAGGGAGCACAGATACGCAGTATTTT. The encoded protein is CASSGTGSTDTQYF.

This clone was counted once. The rearrangement links TRBV7-6 to TRBJ2-3; 13 bases are a match to TRBD2. This CDR3 comprises 13 residues. Germline assignment: CDR1 SGHVS and CDR2 FNYEAQ. V lost 10 bases to trimming and J lost 9 bases; unmatched junction nucleotides: 7. CDR3 sequence reads: CATTGLAGDTQYF. Here the CDR3 DNA reads TGTGCCACTACAGGACTAGCGGGAGACACGCAGTATTTT. The complete variable domain, with remaining parts taken from reference TRBV7-6 and TRBJ2-3, reads GAGVSQSPRYKVTKRGQDVALRCDPISGHVSLYWYRQALGQGPEFLTYFNYEAQQDKSGLPNDRFSAERPEGSISTLTIQRTEQRDSAMYRCATTGLAGDTQYFGPGTRLTVL.

The chain couples TRBV29-1 to TRBJ2-7; 12 nucleotides agree with TRBD2. Trimming cost V 3 bases and J 4 bases; bases outside gene matches: 4. Germline-derived CDR1 and CDR2 are SQVTM and ANQGSEA. This CDR3 comprises 14 residues. This CDR3 reads CSVDGLAGIYEQYF. The DNA of the CDR3 is TGCAGCGTTGACGGACTAGCGGGAATATACGAGCAGTACTTC.

V is TRBV7-9 and J is TRBJ2-1, with 7 nucleotides matching TRBD2. The CDR3 contains 15 residues. The germline gives CDR1 SEHNR, CDR2 FQNEAQ (reference sequence). The J segment lost 2 bases and the V segment lost 5 bases, leaving 6 bases of the junction unmatched. The CDR3: CASSLGGTPYNEQFF. CDR3 DNA sequence: TGTGCCAGCAGCCTGGGAGGGACCCCCTACAATGAGCAGTTCTTC. The full variable domain, rest sourced from reference TRBV7-9 and TRBJ2-1, is DTGVSQNPRHKITKRGQNVTFRCDPISEHNRLYWYRQTLGQGPEFLTYFQNEAQLEKSRLLSDRFSAERPKGSFSTLEIQRTEQGDSAMYLCASSLGGTPYNEQFFGPGTRLTVL.

The rearrangement joins TRBV4-1 to TRBJ2-7; no clear D. This CDR3 region has 15 residues. V lost 1 base, J lost 2 bases, and 12 bases lay in between. Germline loops: CDR1 MGHRA, CDR2 YSYEKL. CDR3 in amino acids: CASSQVDQTTYEQYF. CDR3 nucleotide sequence: TGCGCCAGCAGCCAAGTTGACCAGACAACCTACGAGCAGTACTTC.

V and J are TRBV30 and TRBJ2-2; 10 positions agree with TRBD1. The CDR3 runs to 15 residues. Germline V CDR1 and CDR2: GTSNPN, SVGIG (reference sequence). J was trimmed by 3 bases and V by 1 base; bases with no gene match: 2. In DNA form, the CDR3 reads TGTGCCTGGAGTGACGGGACAGGGGACACCGGGGAGCTGTTTTTT. Its protein is CAWSDGTGDTGELFF.

The chain couples TRBV5-4 to TRBJ2-7, with 8 bases matching TRBD1. Losses at the gene ends were 3 bases for V and 7 bases for J; bases not matched to a gene: 9. The CDR3 has 14 amino acids. Per germline, CDR1 SGHNT and CDR2 YYREEE (reference sequence). CDR3 amino acids: CASSSGQGIPEQYF. CDR3 coding DNA: TGTGCCAGCAGCTCAGGACAGGGAATCCCTGAGCAGTACTTC.

The genes are TRBV28 and TRBJ2-1, with 12 nucleotides matching TRBD2. Germline V lookup: CDR1 MDHEN, CDR2 SYDVKM. The CDR3 is 16 amino acids. The V segment lost 7 bases and the J segment 8 bases; nucleotides outside the gene matches: 12. CDR3 bases: TGTGCCAGCATCTCTCAGACTAGCGGGAGAGGCGATGAGCAGTTCTTC. Translating it yields CASISQTSGRGDEQFF.

In its sample, this clone was seen once. The chain uses TRBV23-1 and TRBJ1-5; D is undetermined. TRBV23-1 is sorted into the ORF group, with uncertain function. V lost 5 bases to trimming and J lost 2 bases, with 13 bases between them. The CDR3 is 15 residues long. CDR3 sequence (DNA): TGCGCCAGCAGTTTCAGGTTAAACGGCAATCAGCCCCAGCATTTT. Translating gives CASSFRLNGNQPQHF.